The 7 T cell receptor beta chains presented below share a single source sample, sequenced in a study of blood T cell repertoires in COVID-19. TCRdb keeps only in-frame clones here, not all; method: immunoSEQ multiplex PCR. The sample shows about 88,000 clones, nearly 90% of them seen only once. Material: peripheral blood. These receptor sequences come from a woman aged 80 or over with active COVID-19.

The V call is TRBV30, the J call TRBJ2-5; a possible D gene is TRBD1 (6 bases). The CDR3 is made up of 12 amino acids. V lost 5 bases and J lost 5, with 12 bases in between. Germline V gene sequence: CDR1 GTSNPN, CDR2 SVGIG (reference sequence). The CDR3 DNA reads as TGTGCCTGGGACAGGATTCGGGAGACCCAGTACTTC. It is translated as CAWDRIRETQYF.

The V call is TRBV3-1 (or the pseudogene TRBV3-2), the J call TRBJ2-7; TRBD1 is a possible D gene (5 bases). The CDR3 consists of 17 residues. V lost 3 bases to trimming and J lost 0 bases, with 18 bases between them. Germline-derived CDR1 and CDR2 are LGHDT and YNNKEL (reference sequence). The CDR3 DNA is TGTGCCAGCAGCCATTATAGGGGCTGGCGCAGCTCCTACGAGCAGTACTTC. The encoded protein is CASSHYRGWRSSYEQYF.

V is TRBV6-2 or TRBV6-3 and J is TRBJ2-7; a possible D gene is TRBD1 (6 bases). The length of the CDR3 is 16 residues. The V gene lost 0 bases and the J gene lost 0 bases, with 12 bases spanning the gap. In germline, CDR1 is MNHEY, CDR2 SVGEGT. The CDR3 region is CASSYSKDSHSYEQYF. CDR3 sequence (DNA): TGTGCCAGCAGTTACTCGAAGGACAGCCACTCCTACGAGCAGTACTTC.

The V and J genes are TRBV9 and TRBJ2-7, with 10 nucleotides matching TRBD1. Germline CDR1 is SGDLS and CDR2 is YYNGEE. This CDR3 has 15 amino acids. The J segment lost 4 bases and the V segment lost 4 bases, leaving 8 bases of the junction unmatched. Here the CDR3 DNA reads TGTGCCAGCAGCAGGGGGGACAGGGGCACATACGAGCAGTACTTC. Protein: CASSRGDRGTYEQYF.

The rearrangement joins TRBV18 to TRBJ2-7; D might be TRBD2 (6 bases). The V end was cut by 0 bases, the J end by 6 bases, with 6 bases between. The CDR3 length is 12 residues. CDR1 is KGHSH, CDR2 LQKENI, per germline. DNA for the CDR3: TGTGCCAGCTCACCACCGGGGGGCGAGCAGTACTTC. Its protein is CASSPPGGEQYF.

This sequence joins TRBV10-3 and TRBJ2-7; D uncertain. V lost 7 bases and J 0 bases, leaving 13 bases between the germline ends. The CDR3 contains 14 residues. Germline-derived CDR1 and CDR2 are ENHRY and SYGVKD. CDR3 DNA: TGTGCCATCATGACCGACCGGAGCTCCTACGAGCAGTACTTC. The encoded protein is CAIMTDRSSYEQYF.

The chain is built from TRBV28 and TRBJ1-4, with D maybe TRBD1 (6 bases). CDR1 and CDR2 (germline): MDHEN, SYDVKM. The CDR3 loop spans 16 amino acids. Trimming removed 6 bases at V and 7 bases at J, with 21 bases between. The DNA for the CDR3 is TGTGCCAGCAGGGGAGACAGGTTCGGCGTGGGTGAAAAACTGTTTTTT. It codes for CASRGDRFGVGEKLFF.